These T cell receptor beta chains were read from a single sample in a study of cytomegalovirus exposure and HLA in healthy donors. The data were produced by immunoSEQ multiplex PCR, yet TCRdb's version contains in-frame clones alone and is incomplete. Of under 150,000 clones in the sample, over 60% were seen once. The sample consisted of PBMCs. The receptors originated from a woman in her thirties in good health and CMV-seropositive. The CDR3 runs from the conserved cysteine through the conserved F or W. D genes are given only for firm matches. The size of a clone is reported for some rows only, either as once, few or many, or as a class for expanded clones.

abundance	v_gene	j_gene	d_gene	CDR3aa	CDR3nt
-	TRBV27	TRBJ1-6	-	CASSFTGGSSPLHF	TGTGCCAGCAGTTTCACTGGGGGGAGCTCACCCCTCCACTTT
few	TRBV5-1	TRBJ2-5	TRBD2	CASSSAPLAADTQYF	TGCGCCAGCAGCTCTGCCCCGCTAGCGGCCGATACCCAGTACTTC
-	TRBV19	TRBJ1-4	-	CASRPREQPNEKLFF	TGTGCCAGTAGGCCCCGGGAACAGCCTAATGAAAAACTGTTTTTT
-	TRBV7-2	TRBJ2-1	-	CASSHPGDYNEQFF	TGTGCCAGCAGCCACCCCGGGGACTACAATGAGCAGTTCTTC
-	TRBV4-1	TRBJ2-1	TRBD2	CASSQAWLAGSNEQFF	TGCGCCAGCAGCCAAGCCTGGCTAGCGGGGTCTAATGAGCAGTTCTTC
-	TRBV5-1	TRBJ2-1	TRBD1	CASSPRPAGGYNEQFF	TGCGCCAGCAGCCCCCGGCCGGCAGGGGGCTACAATGAGCAGTTCTTC
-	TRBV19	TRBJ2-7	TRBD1	CASSLHRGPYEQYF	TGTGCCAGTAGCCTTCACAGGGGACCCTACGAGCAGTACTTC
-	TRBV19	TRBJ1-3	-	CASQNTIYF	TGTGCCAGTCAGAACACCATATATTTT
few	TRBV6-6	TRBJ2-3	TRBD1	CASHRGDTQYF	TGTGCCAGCCACAGGGGCGATACGCAGTATTTT
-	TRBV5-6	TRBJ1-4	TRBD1	CASSLMGQRQSEKLFF	TGTGCCAGCAGCCTGATGGGACAGCGCCAATCCGAAAAACTGTTTTTT
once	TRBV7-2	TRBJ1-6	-	CASSLEAYNSPLHF	TGTGCCAGCAGCTTAGAAGCGTATAATTCACCCCTCCACTTT
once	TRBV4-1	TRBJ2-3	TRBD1	CASSQVPGQGTDTQYF	TGCGCCAGCAGCCAAGTCCCGGGACAGGGGACAGATACGCAGTATTTT
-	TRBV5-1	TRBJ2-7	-	CASSPTGQRDEQYF	TGCGCCAGCAGCCCAACGGGACAAAGAGACGAGCAGTACTTC
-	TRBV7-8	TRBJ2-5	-	CASSLGGVQETQYF	TGTGCCAGCAGCTTAGGGGGAGTCCAAGAGACCCAGTACTTC
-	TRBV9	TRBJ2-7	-	CASSEGGSRTYEQYF	TGTGCCAGCAGCGAGGGCGGGTCTCGAACCTACGAGCAGTACTTC
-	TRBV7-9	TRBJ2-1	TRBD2	CSSSFNMGLAGEQFF	TGTTCCAGCAGCTTTAACATGGGGCTAGCGGGGGAGCAGTTCTTC
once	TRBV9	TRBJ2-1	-	CASSPFSRDNSYNEQFF	TGTGCCAGCAGCCCCTTCTCCCGGGACAACTCCTACAATGAGCAGTTCTTC
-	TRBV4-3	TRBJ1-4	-	CASSQDLFNSEKLFF	TGCGCCAGCAGCCAAGATCTATTTAATAGTGAAAAACTGTTTTTT
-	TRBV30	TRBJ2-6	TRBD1	CAWSSLGTGTTGANVLTF	TGTGCCTGGAGCTCCCTCGGGACAGGGACAACTGGGGCCAACGTCCTGACTTTC
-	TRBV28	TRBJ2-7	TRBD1	CASSLAPGQGLEQYF	TGTGCCAGCAGTTTGGCGCCGGGACAGGGTCTCGAGCAGTACTTC
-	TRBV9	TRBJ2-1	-	CASSVAGVGAYNEQFF	TGTGCCAGCAGCGTAGCCGGGGTTGGTGCCTACAATGAGCAGTTCTTC
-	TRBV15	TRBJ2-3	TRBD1	CATSLGQGPSTDTQYF	TGTGCCACCAGCCTAGGACAGGGGCCATCCACAGATACGCAGTATTTT
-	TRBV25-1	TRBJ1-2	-	CASSESRGWTYGYTF	TGTGCCAGCAGTGAATCCCGGGGGTGGACATATGGCTACACCTTC
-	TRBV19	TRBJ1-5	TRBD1	CASSRDRVYSNQPQHF	TGTGCCAGTTCCCGGGACAGAGTTTATAGCAATCAGCCCCAGCATTTT
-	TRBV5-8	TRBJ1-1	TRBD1	CASSLGRRTGKGNTEAFF	TGTGCCAGCAGCTTGGGGAGGAGGACAGGGAAGGGGAACACTGAAGCTTTCTTT
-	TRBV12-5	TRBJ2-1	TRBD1	CASGLVGTGDNNEQFF	TGTGCTAGTGGTTTGGTCGGGACAGGGGACAACAATGAGCAGTTCTTC
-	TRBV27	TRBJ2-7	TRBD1	CASSLSGQGVEYEQYF	TGTGCCAGCAGTTTAAGTGGACAGGGCGTAGAGTACGAGCAGTACTTC
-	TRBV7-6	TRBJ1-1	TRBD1	CASSLDQGATEAFF	TGTGCCAGCAGCTTAGATCAGGGGGCGACTGAAGCTTTCTTT
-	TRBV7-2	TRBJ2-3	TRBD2	CASSPLAGVTDTQYF	TGTGCCAGCAGCCCACTAGCGGGGGTCACAGATACGCAGTATTTT
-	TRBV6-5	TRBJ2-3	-	CASSYDRSTDTQYF	TGTGCCAGCAGTTACGATAGATCAACAGATACGCAGTATTTT
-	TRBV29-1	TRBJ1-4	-	CSVDAGVGEKLFF	TGCAGCGTTGACGCAGGGGTGGGGGAAAAACTGTTTTTT
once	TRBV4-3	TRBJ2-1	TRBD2	CASSQDPGLGLAGGRNEQFF	TGCGCCAGCAGCCAAGATCCAGGACTGGGACTAGCGGGGGGGCGGAATGAGCAGTTCTTC
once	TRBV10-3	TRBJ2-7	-	CAISETSYEQYF	TGTGCCATCAGTGAAACGAGCTACGAGCAGTACTTC
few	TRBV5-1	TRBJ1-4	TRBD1	CASAGQINEKLFF	TGCGCCAGCGCGGGACAGATTAATGAAAAACTGTTTTTT
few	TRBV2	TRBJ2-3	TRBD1	CASRRDRSTDTQYF	TGTGCCAGCAGACGGGACAGGAGCACAGATACGCAGTATTTT
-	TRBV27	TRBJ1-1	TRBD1	CASRLDQGATEAFF	TGTGCCAGCAGGTTGGACCAGGGGGCCACTGAAGCTTTCTTT
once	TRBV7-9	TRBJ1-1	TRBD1	CSSIPVRDSNTEAFF	TGTTCCAGCATCCCTGTACGGGACAGCAACACTGAAGCTTTCTTT
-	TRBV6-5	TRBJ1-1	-	CASSPAAGTEAFF	TGTGCCAGCAGCCCCGCAGCCGGGACTGAAGCTTTCTTT
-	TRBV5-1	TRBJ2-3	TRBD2	CASSDPGGLTDTQYF	TGCGCCAGCAGCGACCCGGGGGGGCTGACAGATACGCAGTATTTT
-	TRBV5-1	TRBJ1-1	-	CASSLAQGSTEAFF	TGCGCCAGCAGCTTGGCTCAGGGGTCGACTGAAGCTTTCTTT
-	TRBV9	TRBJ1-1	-	CASSISGNTEAFF	TGTGCCAGCAGCATCTCCGGGAACACTGAAGCTTTCTTT
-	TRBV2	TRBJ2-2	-	CASSVEQVTGELFF	TGTGCCAGCAGTGTTGAACAGGTCACCGGGGAGCTGTTTTTT
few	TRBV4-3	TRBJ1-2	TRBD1	CASSQDLWRGHDYGYTF	TGCGCCAGCAGCCAAGATCTGTGGAGGGGGCATGACTATGGCTACACCTTC
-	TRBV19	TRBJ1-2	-	CASSMLGSSSYGYTF	TGTGCCAGTAGTATGCTCGGGTCCAGCTCATATGGCTACACCTTC
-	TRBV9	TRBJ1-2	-	CASSVSEHPYGYTF	TGTGCCAGCAGCGTATCTGAGCACCCCTATGGCTACACCTTC
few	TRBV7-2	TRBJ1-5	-	CASSFPGMRPQHF	TGTGCCAGCAGCTTCCCGGGAATGAGGCCCCAGCATTTT
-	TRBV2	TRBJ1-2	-	CASSELAGNYGYTF	TGTGCCAGCAGTGAATTAGCGGGCAACTATGGCTACACCTTC
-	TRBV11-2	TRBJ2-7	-	CASSSSAGHLYEQYF	TGTGCCAGCAGCTCCTCAGCGGGACATCTCTACGAGCAGTACTTC
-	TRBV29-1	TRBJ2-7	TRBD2	CSVEAPLSGGPPYEQYF	TGCAGCGTTGAAGCCCCCCTTAGCGGGGGGCCCCCCTACGAGCAGTACTTC
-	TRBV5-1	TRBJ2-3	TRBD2	CASSLDTSETTDTQYF	TGCGCCAGCAGCTTGGACACTAGCGAGACCACAGATACGCAGTATTTT
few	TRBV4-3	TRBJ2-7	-	CASSSERASQQYF	TGCGCCAGCAGCTCCGAGCGGGCATCGCAACAGTACTTC
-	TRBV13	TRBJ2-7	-	CASSLWGSLSSYEQYF	TGTGCCAGCAGCTTATGGGGCAGCCTGAGCTCCTACGAGCAGTACTTC
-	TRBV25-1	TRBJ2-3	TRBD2	CASRPAGLTDTQYF	TGTGCCAGCAGGCCAGCGGGGCTCACAGATACGCAGTATTTT
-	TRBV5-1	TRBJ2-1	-	CASSLVGALAYNEQFF	TGCGCCAGCAGCTTGGTAGGGGCCCTGGCCTACAATGAGCAGTTCTTC
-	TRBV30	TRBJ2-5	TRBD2	CAWDVGGVETQYF	TGTGCCTGGGATGTGGGAGGGGTAGAGACCCAGTACTTC